Listed below are T cell receptor beta chains from one sample, sequenced in a study of technical replicates of blood from a few donors. Assay used: immunoSEQ multiplex PCR; TCRdb lists only in-frame clones, some missing. The table has 68,000 or so clones, almost 95% seen once. Material: T cells isolated from PBMCs. The receptors were gathered from a human donor in good health. The CDR3 runs from the conserved cysteine through the conserved F or W. A D gene is named only where the DNA matches it firmly. Some rows have no size entry. The others give once, few or many, or a class for an expanded clone.

>-|TRBV30|TRBJ2-4|-
TGTGCCTGGAGTGAGCTGTCCGGGGTTTTTGACATTCAGTACTTC
CAWSELSGVFDIQYF
>-|TRBV6-6|TRBJ2-2|-
TGTGCCAGCAGGACAGTCCGAGCCGGGGAGCTGTTTTTT
CASRTVRAGELFF
>-|TRBV5-1|TRBJ1-1|-
TGCGCCAGCAGCTTACAGGGCACGAACACTGAAGCTTTCTTT
CASSLQGTNTEAFF
>few|TRBV5-1|TRBJ1-1|-
TGCGCCAGCAGCATGGACAGGAACACTGAAGCTTTCTTT
CASSMDRNTEAFF
>-|TRBV4-1|TRBJ2-5|TRBD2
TGCGCCAGCAGCTCCCGACTAGCGGGAGAGACCCAGTACTTC
CASSSRLAGETQYF
>-|TRBV19|TRBJ2-1|TRBD2
TGTGCCAGTAGTAAGGGGACTAGCGGGGCAACCTACAATGAGCAGTTCTTC
CASSKGTSGATYNEQFF
>-|TRBV7-3|TRBJ2-7|TRBD2
TGTGCCAGCAGCGTCACCGGGACTAGCGGGCATGGCTCCTACGAGCAGTACTTC
CASSVTGTSGHGSYEQYF
>-|TRBV19|TRBJ1-5|-
TGTGCCAGTAGTATGCAACCGCGGCAGCCCCAGCATTTT
CASSMQPRQPQHF
>-|TRBV18|TRBJ2-3|-
TGTGCCAGCTCGAGGAATAGCGGCACAGATACGCAGTATTTT
CASSRNSGTDTQYF
>-|TRBV6-1|TRBJ1-5|-
TGTGCCAGCAGTGAAGGCCAGGGGCACCAGCCCCAGCATTTT
CASSEGQGHQPQHF